Following are 22 T cell receptor beta chains from one sample sequenced in a study of PD-1 blockade in classical Hodgkin lymphoma. This table comes from immunoSEQ multiplex PCR, and its TCRdb copy is limited to in-frame clones, with some not included. The repertoire holds 30,000 or so clones, with 85% to 95% as singletons. Time point defined: newly diagnosed, previously untreated cHL patient sample. The specimen was peripheral blood mononuclear cells (PBMCs). These TCRs come from a human donor with classical Hodgkin lymphoma.

This clone was seen just once. The chain carries TRBV4-1 and TRBJ1-3; D is undetermined. V was clipped by 4 bases and J by 0 bases, with 10 bases between them. This CDR3 is built from 15 residues. Germline V lookup: CDR1 MGHRA, CDR2 YSYEKL. The CDR3 coding sequence is TGCGCCAGCAGCCTAGTCAGTCTCTCTGGAAACACCATATATTTT. Its translation: CASSLVSLSGNTIYF.

The chain is built from TRBV27 and TRBJ2-7; D is ambiguous. The CDR3 contains 12 residues. Germline V gene data show CDR1 as MNHEY and CDR2 as SMNVEV (reference sequence). The V end lost 2 bases, the J end lost 1 base, and 3 bases lay between the germline ends. The CDR3: CASSLDSYEQYF. DNA of the CDR3: TGTGCCAGCAGTTTAGATTCCTACGAGCAGTACTTC.

The chain is built from TRBV5-1 and TRBJ2-2; no firm D call. V dropped 0 bases and J dropped 1 base, with 4 bases sitting between them. CDR1 SGHRS and CDR2 YFSETQ come from the germline V gene. This CDR3 spans 14 amino acids. CDR3 residues: CASSLDGNTGELFF. CDR3 bases: TGCGCCAGCAGCTTGGATGGGAACACCGGGGAGCTGTTTTTT.

The chain joins TRBV6-1 to TRBJ2-7; D unresolved. This CDR3 spans 11 amino acids. The germline gives CDR1 MNHNS, CDR2 SASEGT. V dropped 7 bases and J dropped 1 base, with 5 bases sitting between them. CDR3 sequence (DNA): TGTGCCAGCATTCGGTCCTACGAGCAGTACTTC. Its protein is CASIRSYEQYF.

The chain couples TRBV2 to TRBJ1-2, with D tentatively TRBD1 (5 bases). The CDR3 covers 13 residues. V lost 3 bases and J 8 bases, leaving 13 bases between the germline ends. The germline CDR1 and CDR2 sequences are SNHLY and FYNNEI. The CDR3 sequence: CASSEDQGVGYTF. CDR3 nucleotides: TGTGCCAGCAGTGAGGATCAAGGGGTGGGCTACACCTTC.

The chain uses TRBV25-1 and TRBJ1-1, with 8 bases lining up with TRBD1. Germline assignment: CDR1 MGHDK and CDR2 SYGVNS. The CDR3 sequence is 15 residues long. The V gene end was trimmed by 4 bases and the J gene end by 0 bases; junction bases not matched to a gene: 4. The CDR3 nucleotides are TGTGCCAGCAGTGCACTGGACAGGGTGAACACTGAAGCTTTCTTT. It encodes CASSALDRVNTEAFF.

This sequence joins TRBV6-5 and TRBJ1-2; D uncertain. CDR1 and CDR2 from the germline V gene are MNHEY and SVGAGI. The CDR3 extends over 11 amino acids. The V end was cut by 7 bases, the J end by 7 bases, with 10 bases between. This CDR3 reads CASTAGGGYTF. Written as DNA, the CDR3 is TGTGCCAGCACCGCGGGCGGTGGCTACACCTTC.

The genes are TRBV29-1 and TRBJ1-5, with D tentatively TRBD1 (6 bases). Germline CDR1 is SQVTM and CDR2 is ANQGSEA. V shed 8 bases and J shed 0 bases, with 11 bases lying between them. The CDR3 length is 13 residues. The CDR3 DNA sequence: TGCAGCATAAGGACAGATAGCAATCAGCCCCAGCATTTT. Translation gives CSIRTDSNQPQHF.

DNA of the CDR3: TGTGCCAGCAGCTTCTCTAATGAGCAGTTCTTC. Translated: CASSFSNEQFF. This sequence joins TRBV2 and TRBJ2-1; D unclear. The CDR3 contains 11 residues. Germline V gene lookup returns CDR1 SNHLY and CDR2 FYNNEI. V was trimmed by 6 bases and J by 7 bases, leaving 7 bases between them.

CDR3 bases: TGTGCCAGCAGTACCCCAGGGACTGGGGCCAACGTCCTGACTTTC. Its protein is CASSTPGTGANVLTF. The chain joins TRBV27 to TRBJ2-6; possible D gene TRBD1, 5 bases. The CDR3 spans 15 residues. Germline CDR1 is MNHEY and CDR2 is SMNVEV (reference sequence). V shed 5 bases and J shed 2 bases, with 10 bases lying between them. The whole variable domain, remainder taken from reference TRBV27 and TRBJ2-6, is EAQVTQNPRYLITVTGKKLTVTCSQNMNHEYMSWYRQDPGLGLRQIYYSMNVEVTDKGDVPEGYKVSRKEKRNFPLILESPSPNQTSLYFCASSTPGTGANVLTFGAGSRLTVL.

This sequence joins TRBV2 and TRBJ1-1; D not certain. CDR3 length equals 14 residues. V lost 7 bases to trimming and J lost 7 bases, with 19 bases between them. Germline lookup yields CDR1 SNHLY and CDR2 FYNNEI. The CDR3 is CASIDPAASVEAFF. In DNA form, the CDR3 reads TGTGCCAGCATCGACCCGGCTGCTAGCGTTGAAGCTTTCTTT.

The rearrangement links TRBV10-2 to TRBJ2-1, with 7 positions matching TRBD1. Per the germline V gene, CDR1 is WSHSY and CDR2 is SAAADI. V was clipped by 3 bases and J by 8 bases; unmatched bases: 7. The CDR3 runs 14 residues. CDR3 loop: CASSDDRVEDEQFF. The CDR3 DNA follows: TGCGCCAGCAGTGACGACAGGGTTGAGGATGAGCAGTTCTTC.

V gene TRBV11-1 combines with J gene TRBJ1-2, with 7 bases identical to TRBD1. The CDR3 is 15 residues long. Unmatched junction bases numbered 7, after V lost 4 bases and J lost 2 bases. The germline V gene has CDR1 SGHAT and CDR2 FQDESV (reference sequence). The CDR3 sequence: CASSSRTGWNYGYTF. In DNA form, the CDR3 reads TGTGCCAGCAGCTCGAGGACAGGCTGGAACTATGGCTACACCTTC.

V gene TRBV5-6 combines with J gene TRBJ2-5; D remains unclear. The CDR3 length is 13 residues. From germline, CDR1 is SGHDT and CDR2 YYEEEE. V dropped 0 bases and J dropped 2 bases, with 5 bases sitting between them. CDR3 loop: CASSLGAQETQYF. CDR3 sequence (DNA): TGTGCCAGCAGCTTGGGAGCGCAAGAGACCCAGTACTTC.

The gene calls are TRBV4-3 and TRBJ2-7; no clear D gene. The CDR3 length is 14 residues. Trimming cost V 1 base and J 3 bases, with 10 bases left between them. Looked up from germline, CDR1 is LGHNA and CDR2 is YSLEER. CDR3 DNA: TGCGCCAGCAGCCAAGGTCCTGACAACTACGAGCAGTACTTC. It is translated as CASSQGPDNYEQYF.

The chain carries TRBV15 and TRBJ2-7, with D tentatively TRBD1 (6 bases). The CDR3 extends over 15 amino acids. Germline CDR1 LNHNV, CDR2 YYDKDF (reference sequence). V lost 0 bases and J 3 bases, leaving 12 bases between the germline ends. The CDR3 protein is CATSRDQGSNYEQYF. CDR3 DNA: TGTGCCACCAGCAGAGATCAGGGGAGCAACTACGAGCAGTACTTC.

CDR3 amino acids: CASSSQGIGDEQFF. CDR3 DNA sequence: TGCGCCAGCAGCTCTCAAGGGATTGGAGATGAGCAGTTCTTC. The chain carries TRBV5-1 and TRBJ2-1; D not resolved. Trimming left V 3 bases short and J 8 bases short, with 15 bases between. CDR1 is SGHRS, CDR2 YFSETQ, per germline. This CDR3 region has 14 residues.

The chain combines TRBV6-1 with TRBJ1-5; TRBD1 might be the D (5 bases). Germline V CDR1 and CDR2: MNHNS, SASEGT. The CDR3 has 14 amino acids. The germline V and J ends were trimmed by 6 bases and 7 bases, with 16 bases remaining between them. The CDR3 DNA sequence: TGTGCCAGCAGCCTTCGAGGGGAGGGACAGCCCCAGCATTTT. The encoded protein is CASSLRGEGQPQHF.

This clone has just one count. The chain recombines TRBV7-6 with TRBJ2-2; D not certain. The V end lost 11 bases, the J end lost 7 bases, and 17 bases lay between the germline ends. The CDR3 contains 13 residues. Germline CDR1 reads SGHVS; CDR2 reads FNYEAQ. The CDR3 DNA reads as TGTGCCGCTAAAATGGCGAGATACGGGGAGCTGTTTTTT. It is translated as CAAKMARYGELFF. Drawing the rest from reference TRBV7-6 and TRBJ2-2, the complete variable domain is GAGVSQSPRYKVTKRGQDVALRCDPISGHVSLYWYRQALGQGPEFLTYFNYEAQQDKSGLPNDRFSAERPEGSISTLTIQRTEQRDSAMYRCAAKMARYGELFFGEGSRLTVL.

This sequence joins TRBV7-8 and TRBJ2-2; TRBD2 agrees at 10 bases. This CDR3 spans 19 amino acids. In germline, CDR1 is SGHVS, CDR2 FQNEAQ. Germline trimming cut 1 base from V and 3 bases from J; bases unmatched to any gene: 11. CDR3 DNA sequence: TGTGCCAGCAGCTTAGTGATTGGGCTAGCGGGGGCCCACACCGGGGAGCTGTTTTTT. Its protein is CASSLVIGLAGAHTGELFF.

The CDR3 coding sequence is TGTGCCAGCAGTGAATATCTGGCGCAGGTCCTCTCCTCTGGGGCCAACGTCCTGACTTTC. Translated: CASSEYLAQVLSSGANVLTF. V is TRBV2 and J is TRBJ2-6; D remains ambiguous. Trimming cost V 2 bases and J 0 bases, with 20 bases left between them. Germline CDR1 is SNHLY and CDR2 is FYNNEI. The CDR3 consists of 20 residues.

The CDR3 spells CASSLNSGSGANVLTF. DNA for the CDR3: TGTGCCAGCAGCTTGAACAGTGGCTCTGGGGCCAACGTCCTGACTTTC. The chain recombines TRBV5-4 with TRBJ2-6; D is undetermined. The V end was cut by 1 base, the J end by 0 bases, with 8 bases between. Germline V gives CDR1 SGHNT, CDR2 YYREEE (reference sequence). The CDR3 sequence is 16 residues long.